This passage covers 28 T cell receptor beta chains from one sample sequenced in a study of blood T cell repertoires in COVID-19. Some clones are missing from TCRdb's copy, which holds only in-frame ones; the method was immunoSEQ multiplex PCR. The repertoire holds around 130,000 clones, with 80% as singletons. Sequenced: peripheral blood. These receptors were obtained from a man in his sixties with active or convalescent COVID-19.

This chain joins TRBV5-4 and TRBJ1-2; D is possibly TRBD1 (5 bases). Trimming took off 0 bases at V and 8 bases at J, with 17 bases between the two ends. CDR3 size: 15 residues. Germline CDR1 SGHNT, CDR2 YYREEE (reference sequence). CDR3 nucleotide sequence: TGTGCCAGCAGCTTGGTGCAGGCGACAGAAACCGGCTACACCTTC. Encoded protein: CASSLVQATETGYTF.

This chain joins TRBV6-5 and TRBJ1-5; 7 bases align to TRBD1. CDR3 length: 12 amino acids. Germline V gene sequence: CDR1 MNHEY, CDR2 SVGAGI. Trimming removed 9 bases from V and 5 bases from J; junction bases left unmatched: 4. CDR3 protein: CASTGEYQPQHF. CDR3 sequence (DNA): TGTGCCAGTACAGGGGAGTATCAGCCCCAGCATTTT.

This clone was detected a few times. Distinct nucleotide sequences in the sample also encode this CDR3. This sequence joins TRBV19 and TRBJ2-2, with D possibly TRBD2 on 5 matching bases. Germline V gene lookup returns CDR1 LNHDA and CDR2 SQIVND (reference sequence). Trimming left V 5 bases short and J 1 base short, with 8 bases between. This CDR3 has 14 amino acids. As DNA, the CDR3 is TGTGCCAGTAGTTTTGGGAGGAACACCGGGGAGCTGTTTTTT. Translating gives CASSFGRNTGELFF.

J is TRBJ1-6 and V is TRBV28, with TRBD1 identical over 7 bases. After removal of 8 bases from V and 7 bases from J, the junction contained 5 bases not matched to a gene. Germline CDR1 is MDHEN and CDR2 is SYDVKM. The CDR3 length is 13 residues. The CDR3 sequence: CASWDRLNSPLHF. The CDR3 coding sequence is TGTGCCAGCTGGGACAGACTAAATTCACCCCTCCACTTT. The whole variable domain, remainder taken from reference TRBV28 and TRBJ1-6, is DVKVTQSSRYLVKRTGEKVFLECVQDMDHENMFWYRQDPGLGLRLIYFSYDVKMKEKGDIPEGYSVSREKKERFSLILESASTNQTSMYLCASWDRLNSPLHFGNGTRLTVT.

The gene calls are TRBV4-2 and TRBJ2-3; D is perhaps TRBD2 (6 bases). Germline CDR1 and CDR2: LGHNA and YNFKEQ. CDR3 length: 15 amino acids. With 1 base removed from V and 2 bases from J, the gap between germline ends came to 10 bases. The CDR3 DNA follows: TGTGCCAGCAGCCAAGCGGACTATTCCACAGATACGCAGTATTTT. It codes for CASSQADYSTDTQYF.

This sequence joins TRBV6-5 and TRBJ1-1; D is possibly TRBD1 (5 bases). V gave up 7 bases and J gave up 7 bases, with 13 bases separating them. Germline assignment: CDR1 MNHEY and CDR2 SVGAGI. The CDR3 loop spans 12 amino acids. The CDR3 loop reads CASTRGGDEAFF. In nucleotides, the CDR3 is TGTGCCAGCACCCGCGGGGGGGATGAAGCTTTCTTT.

The CDR3 sequence: CASGRGGFGTQYF. The CDR3 nucleotides read TGTGCCAGCGGAAGGGGAGGGTTTGGTACGCAGTATTTT. V usage is TRBV3-1 (or the pseudogene TRBV3-2) and J usage is TRBJ2-3; 7 nucleotides line up with TRBD2. Losses at the gene ends were 8 bases for V and 8 bases for J; bases not matched to a gene: 10. The CDR3 sequence is 13 residues long. CDR1 and CDR2 (germline): LGHDT, YNNKEL (reference sequence).

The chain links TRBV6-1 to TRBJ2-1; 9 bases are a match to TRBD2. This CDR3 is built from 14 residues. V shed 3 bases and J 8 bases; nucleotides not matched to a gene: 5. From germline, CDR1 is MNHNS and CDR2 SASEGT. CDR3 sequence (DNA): TGTGCCAGCAGTGAGAGCGGGAGGTACGATGAGCAGTTCTTC. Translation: CASSESGRYDEQFF.

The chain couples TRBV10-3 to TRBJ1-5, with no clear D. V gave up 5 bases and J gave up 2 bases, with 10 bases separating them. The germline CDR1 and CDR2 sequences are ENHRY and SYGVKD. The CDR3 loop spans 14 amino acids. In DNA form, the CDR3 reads TGTGCCATCAGTCCTGGGCAGGGCAATCAGCCCCAGCATTTT. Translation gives CAISPGQGNQPQHF.

The CDR3 is CSSESSGNTIYF. The CDR3 coding sequence is TGTTCCTCCGAGAGCTCTGGAAACACCATATATTTT. The chain carries TRBV19 and TRBJ1-3; D remains ambiguous. Looked up from germline, CDR1 is LNHDA and CDR2 is SQIVND (reference sequence). CDR3 length: 12 amino acids.

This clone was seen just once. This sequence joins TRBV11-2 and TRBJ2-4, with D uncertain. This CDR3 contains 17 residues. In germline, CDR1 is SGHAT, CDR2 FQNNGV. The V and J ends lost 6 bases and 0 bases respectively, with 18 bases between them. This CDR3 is CASRRTDGVLAKNIQYF. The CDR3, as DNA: TGTGCCAGCAGGAGAACCGACGGAGTCCTAGCCAAAAACATTCAGTACTTC.

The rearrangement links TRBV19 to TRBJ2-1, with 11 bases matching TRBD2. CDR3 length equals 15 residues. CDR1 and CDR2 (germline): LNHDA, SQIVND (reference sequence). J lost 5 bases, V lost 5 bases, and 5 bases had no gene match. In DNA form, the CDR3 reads TGTGCCAGTAGTCTCTTAGCGGGAGGGCACAATGAGCAGTTCTTC. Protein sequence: CASSLLAGGHNEQFF.

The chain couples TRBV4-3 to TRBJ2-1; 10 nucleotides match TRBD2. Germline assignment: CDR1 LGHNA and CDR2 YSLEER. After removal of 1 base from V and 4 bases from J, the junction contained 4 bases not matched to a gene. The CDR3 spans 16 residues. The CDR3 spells CASSQAPGLAYNEQFF. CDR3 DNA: TGCGCCAGCAGCCAAGCTCCGGGACTAGCGTACAATGAGCAGTTCTTC.

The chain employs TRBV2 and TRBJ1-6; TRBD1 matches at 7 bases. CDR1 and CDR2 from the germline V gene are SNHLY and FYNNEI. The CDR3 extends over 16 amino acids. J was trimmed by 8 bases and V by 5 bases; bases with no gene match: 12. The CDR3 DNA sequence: TGTGCCAGCAGTCGGGACAGCACACTGACGGATTCACCCCTCCACTTT. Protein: CASSRDSTLTDSPLHF. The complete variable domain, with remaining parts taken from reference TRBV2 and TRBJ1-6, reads EPEVTQTPSHQVTQMGQEVILRCVPISNHLYFYWYRQILGQKVEFLVSFYNNEISEKSEIFDDQFSVERPDGSNFTLKIRSTKLEDSAMYFCASSRDSTLTDSPLHFGNGTRLTVT.

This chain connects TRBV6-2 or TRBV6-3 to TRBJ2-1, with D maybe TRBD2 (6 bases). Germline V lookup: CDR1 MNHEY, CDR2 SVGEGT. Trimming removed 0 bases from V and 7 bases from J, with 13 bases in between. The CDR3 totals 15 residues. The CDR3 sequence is CASSYSAGSENEQFF. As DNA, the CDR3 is TGTGCCAGCAGTTACTCGGCGGGATCAGAGAATGAGCAGTTCTTC.

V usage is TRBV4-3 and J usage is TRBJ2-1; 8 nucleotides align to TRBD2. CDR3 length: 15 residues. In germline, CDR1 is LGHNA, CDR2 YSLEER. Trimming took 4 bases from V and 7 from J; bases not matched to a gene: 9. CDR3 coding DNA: TGCGCCAGCAGCCGCACGGGAGGGCCTGGAAATGAGCAGTTCTTC. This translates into CASSRTGGPGNEQFF.

The CDR3, as DNA: TGTGCCAGCAGCTTAGGACAGGGTGGGACACCCCTCCACTTT. As protein: CASSLGQGGTPLHF. The J gene is TRBJ1-6, the V gene TRBV7-8; 7 positions agree with TRBD1. Losses at the gene ends were 1 base for V and 11 bases for J; bases not matched to a gene: 5. CDR1 and CDR2 (germline): SGHVS, FQNEAQ. This CDR3 has 14 residues.

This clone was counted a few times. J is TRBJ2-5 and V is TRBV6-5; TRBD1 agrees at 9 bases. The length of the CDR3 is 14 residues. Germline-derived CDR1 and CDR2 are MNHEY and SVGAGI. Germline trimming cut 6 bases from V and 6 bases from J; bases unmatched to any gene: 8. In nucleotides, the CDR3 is TGTGCCAGCAGGATCGACAGGGGGACGCAGACCCAGTACTTC. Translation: CASRIDRGTQTQYF.

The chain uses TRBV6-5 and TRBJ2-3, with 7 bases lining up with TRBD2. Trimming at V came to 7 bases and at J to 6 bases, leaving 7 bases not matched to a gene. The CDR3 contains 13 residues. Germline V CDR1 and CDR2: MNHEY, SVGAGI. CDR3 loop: CASTTSLVDTQYF. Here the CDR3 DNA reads TGTGCCAGCACGACTAGCTTGGTCGATACGCAGTATTTT.

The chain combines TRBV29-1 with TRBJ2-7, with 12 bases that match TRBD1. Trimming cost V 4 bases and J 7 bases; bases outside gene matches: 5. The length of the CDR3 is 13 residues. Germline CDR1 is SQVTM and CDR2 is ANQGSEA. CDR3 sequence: CSVVGTGGWEQYF. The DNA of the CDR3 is TGCAGCGTTGTCGGGACAGGGGGCTGGGAGCAGTACTTC.

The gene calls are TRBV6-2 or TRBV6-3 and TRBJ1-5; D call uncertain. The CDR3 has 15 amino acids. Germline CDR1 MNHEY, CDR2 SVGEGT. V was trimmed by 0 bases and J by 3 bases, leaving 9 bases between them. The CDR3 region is CASSYSGGPNQPQHF. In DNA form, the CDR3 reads TGTGCCAGCAGTTACTCAGGAGGGCCCAATCAGCCCCAGCATTTT.

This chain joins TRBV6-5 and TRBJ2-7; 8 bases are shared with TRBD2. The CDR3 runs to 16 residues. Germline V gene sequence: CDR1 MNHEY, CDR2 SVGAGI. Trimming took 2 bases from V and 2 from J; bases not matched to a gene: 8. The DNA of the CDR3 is TGTGCCAGCAGTTACAATTCCGGGACTAGGGCCTACGAGCAGTACTTC. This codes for CASSYNSGTRAYEQYF.

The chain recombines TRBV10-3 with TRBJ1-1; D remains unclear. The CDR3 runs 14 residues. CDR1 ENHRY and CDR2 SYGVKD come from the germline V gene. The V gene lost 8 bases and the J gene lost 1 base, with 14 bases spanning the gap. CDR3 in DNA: TGTGCCATCGGAGGAGGGAGTAAGAACACTGAAGCTTTCTTT. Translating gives CAIGGGSKNTEAFF.

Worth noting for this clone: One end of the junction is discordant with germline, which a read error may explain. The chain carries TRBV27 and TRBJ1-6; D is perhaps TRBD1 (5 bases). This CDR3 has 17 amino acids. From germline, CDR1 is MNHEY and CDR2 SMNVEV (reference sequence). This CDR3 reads CVSSLLLGYTGVPPLHF. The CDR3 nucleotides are TGTGTCAGCAGTTTACTTCTTGGGTATACGGGGGTGCCACCCCTCCACTTT.

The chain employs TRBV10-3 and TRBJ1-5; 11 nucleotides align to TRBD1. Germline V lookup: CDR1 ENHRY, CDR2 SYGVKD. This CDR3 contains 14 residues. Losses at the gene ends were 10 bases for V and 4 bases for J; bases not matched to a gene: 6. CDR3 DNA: TGTGCCAGCGCTGGGACAGGGGGAAATCAGCCCCAGCATTTT. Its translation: CASAGTGGNQPQHF.

In DNA form, the CDR3 reads TGCGCCAGCAGCTTTAGACAGGGGAACTATGGCTACACCTTC. Residues: CASSFRQGNYGYTF. The J gene is TRBJ1-2, the V gene TRBV5-1; TRBD1 aligns across 8 bases. After removal of 2 bases from V and 2 bases from J, the junction contained 2 bases not matched to a gene. Germline-derived CDR1 and CDR2 are SGHRS and YFSETQ. This CDR3 is built from 14 residues.

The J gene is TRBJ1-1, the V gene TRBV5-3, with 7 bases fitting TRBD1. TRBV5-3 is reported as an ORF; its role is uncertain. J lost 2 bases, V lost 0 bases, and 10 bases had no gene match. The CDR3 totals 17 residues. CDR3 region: CARSLEQEGAKNTEAFF. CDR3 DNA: TGTGCCAGAAGCTTGGAACAGGAGGGGGCCAAAAACACTGAAGCTTTCTTT.

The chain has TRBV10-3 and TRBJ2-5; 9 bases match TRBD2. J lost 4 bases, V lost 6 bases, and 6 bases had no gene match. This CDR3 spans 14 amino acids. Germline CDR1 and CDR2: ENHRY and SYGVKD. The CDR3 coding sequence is TGTGCCATCAGCCAGCGGGAGGCCGGAGAGACCCAGTACTTC. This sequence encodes CAISQREAGETQYF.